A single T cell receptor (beta chain) is shown here with its context. This sample was taken from a study of blood T cell repertoires in COVID-19. Study-level information: Samples representing acute and convalescent COVID-19 were sourced from the United States, Italy and Spain. Nucleic acid was either cDNA or gDNA, and it came from T cells, B-cell-depleted T cells, or PBMCs.

Authors' analysis steps: Cell counts per sample came from amplifying reference gene primers. The data were produced by immunoSEQ multiplex PCR, yet TCRdb's version contains in-frame clones alone and is incomplete. For V, J and clone size, that table is used; D and trimming come from the DNA. This sample yields about 130,000 clones, of which over 75% are seen a single time; 25% to 30% belongs to the top ten. Material: peripheral blood. The TCR was taken from a woman over 75 with acute or convalescent COVID-19.

This CDR3 reads CASSHRGDRVNSPLHF. The CDR3 DNA is TGTGCCAGTAGTCACCGTGGGGACAGGGTGAATTCACCCCTCCACTTT. The chain joins TRBV19 to TRBJ1-6; the match to TRBD1 covers 9 bases. Germline CDR1 LNHDA, CDR2 SQIVND (reference sequence). V dropped 5 bases and J dropped 7; count of bases not matched to a gene: 9. The CDR3 length is 16 residues.